Listed here is a single TCR beta chain. Other nucleotide sequences in the sample specify the same CDR3. The CDR3 spans 15 residues. Germline V gene sequence: CDR1 SGHDN, CDR2 FVKESK. V was clipped by 3 bases and J by 0 bases, with 9 bases between them. This sample was taken from a study of blood T cell repertoires in COVID-19. Study information: COVID-19 samples, acute and convalescent, were from the United States, Italy and Spain. Nucleic acid was either cDNA or gDNA, and it came from T cells, B-cell-depleted T cells, or PBMCs.

Data came from immunoSEQ multiplex PCR; TCRdb stores just in-frame clones and leaves some out. The sample has about 410,000 clones; roughly 85% are singletons. Material: peripheral blood. This clonotype was obtained from a young woman with active or convalescent COVID-19. The gene calls are TRBV14 and TRBJ1-3; tentatively, D is TRBD1 (5 bases). The CDR3 protein is CASSHTGGSGNTIYF. The CDR3 DNA sequence: TGTGCCAGCAGCCACACCGGGGGCTCTGGAAACACCATATATTTT.